This TCR beta chain was captured in a study of T cell responses to AZD1222 COVID-19 vaccine. TCRdb's copy holds only in-frame clones and misses some; the assay was immunoSEQ multiplex PCR. The table has 150,000 to 180,000 clones, 85% to 90% seen once. Germline V gene sequence: CDR1 LNHDA, CDR2 SQIVND (reference sequence). This CDR3 is built from 15 residues. The V segment lost 4 bases and the J segment 5 bases; nucleotides outside the gene matches: 9. The V call is TRBV19, the J call TRBJ1-2; 8 positions match TRBD1. This specimen was peripheral blood, taken on day 0 of MenACWY control vaccination. The TCR was taken from an adult in good health. CDR3 sequence reads: CASSTPDRVGYGYTF. The CDR3 DNA is TGTGCCAGTAGTACTCCGGACAGGGTCGGGTATGGCTACACCTTC.